These 11 T cell receptor beta chains share one sample of origin, sequenced in a study of blood T cell repertoires in COVID-19. Sequencing was performed with immunoSEQ multiplex PCR; in TCRdb, only in-frame clones are kept and a portion is missing. The sample includes around 380,000 clones, around 87% seen only once; the top ten take 1.3%. Specimen: PBMCs or T cells enriched from blood (not recorded which). The receptor source for this set is a man younger than 40 who had recovered from COVID-19.

This chain uses TRBV5-1 with TRBJ1-1, with unresolved D. Germline V gives CDR1 SGHRS, CDR2 YFSETQ. The CDR3 totals 14 residues. Deletions cut 3 bases from V and 3 bases from J, with 12 bases between. The CDR3 DNA is TGCGCCAGCAGCTATACTTCCGGGGACACTGAAGCTTTCTTT. Protein sequence: CASSYTSGDTEAFF.

The chain uses TRBV4-3 and TRBJ1-2; possibly TRBD1 for D (5 bases). Germline assignment: CDR1 LGHNA and CDR2 YSLEER. The ends were cut back, 0 bases at V and 4 bases at J, with 6 bases in the middle. The CDR3 runs 13 residues. CDR3 sequence: CASSQDRAYGYTF. The CDR3 coding sequence is TGCGCCAGCAGCCAAGACAGGGCCTATGGCTACACCTTC.

CDR3 in DNA: TGTGCCAGCAGCCCACAGGGTTCTGGAAACACCATATATTTT. The encoded protein is CASSPQGSGNTIYF. V usage is TRBV5-4 and J usage is TRBJ1-3; tentative D call: TRBD1 (6 bases). Germline CDR1 SGHNT, CDR2 YYREEE (reference sequence). Trimming shortened V by 4 bases and J by 1 base, and 9 bases separated the two germline ends. This CDR3 spans 14 amino acids.

This chain links TRBV27 with TRBJ2-3; no firm D call. The CDR3 is 13 residues long. V was pared by 7 bases and J by 0 bases, with 8 bases between. Germline CDR1 MNHEY, CDR2 SMNVEV (reference sequence). The CDR3, as DNA: TGTGCCAGCACTCCTTCTAGCACAGATACGCAGTATTTT. Its translation: CASTPSSTDTQYF.

Regarding this clone: Within the sample, other DNA sequences also encode this same CDR3. J is TRBJ1-2 and V is TRBV30; D is undetermined. CDR3 length: 11 amino acids. With 1 base removed from V and 5 bases from J, the gap between germline ends came to 5 bases. CDR1 is GTSNPN, CDR2 SVGIG, per germline (reference sequence). The CDR3 nucleotides are TGTGCCTGGAGTGGGCTTTATGGCTACACCTTC. As protein: CAWSGLYGYTF.

The chain joins TRBV2 to TRBJ1-5; D not resolved. The V and J ends lost 6 bases and 7 bases respectively, with 16 bases between them. CDR3 length: 14 residues. CDR1 SNHLY and CDR2 FYNNEI come from the germline V gene. This chain's CDR3 is CASRPGLGGQPQHF. CDR3 DNA: TGTGCCAGCAGGCCAGGTCTCGGAGGCCAGCCCCAGCATTTT.

The V call is TRBV10-3, the J call TRBJ2-3; 8 positions agree with TRBD1. V gave up 4 bases and J gave up 4 bases; unmatched junction bases: 7. The germline V gene has CDR1 ENHRY and CDR2 SYGVKD. CDR3 length: 15 residues. CDR3 in DNA: TGTGCCATCAGTGTTGGACAGGGACGCGCAGATACGCAGTATTTT. It translates to CAISVGQGRADTQYF.

The chain recombines TRBV3-1 (or the pseudogene TRBV3-2) with TRBJ1-2; no clear D. CDR1 and CDR2 (germline): LGHDT, YNNKEL (reference sequence). Trimming pared 4 bases from V and 4 bases from J, leaving 22 bases between. This CDR3 comprises 17 residues. The CDR3 loop reads CASSLNLRGKEGYGYTF. The CDR3 region has the DNA TGTGCCAGCAGCCTAAACCTCCGTGGCAAGGAGGGCTATGGCTACACCTTC.

The chain has TRBV5-4 and TRBJ1-6; no definite D call. V was pared by 4 bases and J by 8 bases, with 13 bases between. The CDR3 spans 14 residues. CDR1 and CDR2 from the germline V gene are SGHNT and YYREEE (reference sequence). CDR3 in amino acids: CASSLVPQDSPLHF. CDR3 nucleotide sequence: TGTGCCAGCAGCCTGGTCCCGCAGGATTCACCCCTCCACTTT.

The rearrangement links TRBV19 to TRBJ2-7, with D tentatively TRBD2 (7 bases). The CDR3 has 13 residues. Deletions cut 8 bases from V and 2 bases from J, with 13 bases between. The germline V gene encodes CDR1 LNHDA and CDR2 SQIVND (reference sequence). The CDR3 DNA sequence: TGTGCCAGTGCCGTGGGGGGGCCCTACGAGCAGTACTTC. Translated, it gives CASAVGGPYEQYF. Combining the CDR3 with reference TRBV19 and TRBJ2-7 gives the whole variable domain DGGITQSPKYLFRKEGQNVTLSCEQNLNHDAMYWYRQDPGQGLRLIYYSQIVNDFQKGDIAEGYSVSREKKESFPLTVTSAQKNPTAFYLCASAVGGPYEQYFGPGTRLTVT.

J is TRBJ1-3 and V is TRBV7-9, with 11 bases aligning to TRBD1. The germline V gene has CDR1 SEHNR and CDR2 FQNEAQ (reference sequence). V shed 4 bases, J shed 4 bases, and the junction held 3 bases outside the gene matches. CDR3 size: 15 residues. CDR3 nucleotide sequence: TGTGCCAGCAGCTGGGGACAGGGGGGAGGAAACACCATATATTTT. This encodes CASSWGQGGGNTIYF.